The clone carrying this T cell receptor (beta chain) was counted only a few times. Its antigen is currently unknown. This sample stems from a study of beta chain features in type 1 diabetes. In the study overall: In age, gender and cell yields, patients were similar to healthy donors. Notes on the study in general: Type 1 diabetes patients had fewer VDJ junction insertions and more deletions. Naive, central memory and Treg TCRB repertoires appeared more alike in patients than in healthy donors.

Cell sorting via CD45RO/CCR7/CD25/CD127/CD95/CD27 was performed to obtain CD4+ naive, central memory, regulatory and stem cell-like memory cells. The sequenced template was cDNA made from the entire isolated RNA. Using immunoSEQ multiplex PCR, the repertoire was profiled, and TCRdb retains in-frame clones only, with some absent. The profile shows approximately 250,000 clones, roughly 15% of them singletons. The CDR3 is made up of 15 amino acids. Germline V lookup: CDR1 SGDLS, CDR2 YYNGEE. The origin of this receptor is a woman between 35 and 50 years old in good health. The chain uses TRBV9 and TRBJ2-5, with D unresolved. The DNA matches TRBJ2-7 better at its end, which makes the J call doubtful. The specimen was naive CD4+ T cells from blood. For the CDR3, the DNA is TGTGCCAGCAGCGTAGGTGGCGGTGGCGCCTACGAGCAGTACTTC. Protein product: CASSVGGGGAYEQYF.